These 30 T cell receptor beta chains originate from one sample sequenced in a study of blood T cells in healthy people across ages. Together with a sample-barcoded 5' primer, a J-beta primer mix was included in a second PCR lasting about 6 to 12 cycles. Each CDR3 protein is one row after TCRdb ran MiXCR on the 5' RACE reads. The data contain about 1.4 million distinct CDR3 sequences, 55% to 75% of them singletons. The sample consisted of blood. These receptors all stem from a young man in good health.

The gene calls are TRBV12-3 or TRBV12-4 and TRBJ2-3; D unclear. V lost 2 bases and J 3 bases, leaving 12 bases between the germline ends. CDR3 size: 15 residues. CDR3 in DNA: TGTGCCAGCAGTTTACAGAGAATGCCAACAGATACGCAGTATTTT. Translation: CASSLQRMPTDTQYF.

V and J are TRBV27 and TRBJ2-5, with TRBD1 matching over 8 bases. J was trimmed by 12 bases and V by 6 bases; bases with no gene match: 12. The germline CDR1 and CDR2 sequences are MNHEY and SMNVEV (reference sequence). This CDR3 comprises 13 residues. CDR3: CASRDRDRSYEYF. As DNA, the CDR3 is TGTGCCAGCAGAGACAGGGACAGGAGCTACGAGTACTTC.

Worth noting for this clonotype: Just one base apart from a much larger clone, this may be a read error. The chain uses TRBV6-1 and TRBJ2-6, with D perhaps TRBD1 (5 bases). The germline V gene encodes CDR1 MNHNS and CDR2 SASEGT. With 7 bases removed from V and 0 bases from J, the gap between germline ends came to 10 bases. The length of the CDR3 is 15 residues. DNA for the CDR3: TGTGCCAGCATGCAGGGATCCTCTGGGGCCAACGTCCTGACTTTC. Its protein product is CASMQGSSGANVLTF.

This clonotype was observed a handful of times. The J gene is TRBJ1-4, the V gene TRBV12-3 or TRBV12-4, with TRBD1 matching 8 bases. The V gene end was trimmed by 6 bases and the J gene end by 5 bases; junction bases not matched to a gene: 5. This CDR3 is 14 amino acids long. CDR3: CASREGQENEKLFF. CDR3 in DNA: TGTGCCAGCAGAGAGGGACAGGAGAATGAAAAACTGTTTTTT.

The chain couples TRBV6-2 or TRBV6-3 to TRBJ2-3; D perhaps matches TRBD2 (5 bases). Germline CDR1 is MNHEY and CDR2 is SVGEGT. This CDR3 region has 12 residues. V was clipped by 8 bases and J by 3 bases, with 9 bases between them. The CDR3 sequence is CASGPGTDTQYF. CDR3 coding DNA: TGTGCCAGCGGCCCGGGGACAGATACGCAGTATTTT.

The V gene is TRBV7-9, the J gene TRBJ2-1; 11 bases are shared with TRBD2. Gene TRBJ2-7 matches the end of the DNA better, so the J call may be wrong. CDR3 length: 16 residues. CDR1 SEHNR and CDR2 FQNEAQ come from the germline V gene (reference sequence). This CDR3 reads CASSPTGTSGYNEQYF. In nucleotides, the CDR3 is TGTGCCAGCAGTCCTACCGGGACTAGCGGATACAATGAGCAGTACTTC.

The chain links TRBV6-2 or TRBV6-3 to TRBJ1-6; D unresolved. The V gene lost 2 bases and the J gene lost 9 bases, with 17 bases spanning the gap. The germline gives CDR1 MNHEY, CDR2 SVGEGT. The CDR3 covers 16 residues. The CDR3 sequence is CASSYGDPAMGSPLHF. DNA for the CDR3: TGTGCCAGCAGTTACGGTGACCCCGCGATGGGTTCACCCCTCCACTTT.

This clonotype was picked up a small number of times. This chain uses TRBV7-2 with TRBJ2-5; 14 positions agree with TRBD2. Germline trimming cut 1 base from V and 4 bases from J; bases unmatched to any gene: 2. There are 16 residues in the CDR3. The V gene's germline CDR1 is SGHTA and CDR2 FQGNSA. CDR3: CASSLGGLAGAETQYF. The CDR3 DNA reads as TGTGCCAGCAGCTTAGGGGGACTAGCGGGAGCAGAGACCCAGTACTTC. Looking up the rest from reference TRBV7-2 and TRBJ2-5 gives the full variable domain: GAGVSQSPSNKVTEKGKDVELRCDPISGHTALYWYRQSLGQGLEFLIYFQGNSAPDKSGLPSDRFSAERTGGSVSTLTIQRTQQEDSAVYLCASSLGGLAGAETQYFGPGTRLLVL.

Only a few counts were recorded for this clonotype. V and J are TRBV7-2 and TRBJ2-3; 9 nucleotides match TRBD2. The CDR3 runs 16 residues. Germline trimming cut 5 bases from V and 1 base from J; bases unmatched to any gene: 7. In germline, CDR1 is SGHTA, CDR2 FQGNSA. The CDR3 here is CASSPDRTSGTDTQYF. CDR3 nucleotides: TGTGCCAGCAGCCCAGACCGGACTAGCGGCACAGATACGCAGTATTTT.

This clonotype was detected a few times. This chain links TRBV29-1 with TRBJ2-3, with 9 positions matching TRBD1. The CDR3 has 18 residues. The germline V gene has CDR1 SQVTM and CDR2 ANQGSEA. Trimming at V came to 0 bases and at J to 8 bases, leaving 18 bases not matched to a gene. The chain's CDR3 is CSVEEGTPGQGPFGTQYF. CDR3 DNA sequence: TGCAGCGTTGAAGAGGGGACCCCGGGACAGGGTCCGTTTGGTACGCAGTATTTT.

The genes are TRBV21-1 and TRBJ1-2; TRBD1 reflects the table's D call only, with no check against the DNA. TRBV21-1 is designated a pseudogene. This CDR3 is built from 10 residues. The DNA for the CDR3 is TGTACGAAACAGGGCGGTGGCTACACCTTC. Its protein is CTKQGGGYTF.

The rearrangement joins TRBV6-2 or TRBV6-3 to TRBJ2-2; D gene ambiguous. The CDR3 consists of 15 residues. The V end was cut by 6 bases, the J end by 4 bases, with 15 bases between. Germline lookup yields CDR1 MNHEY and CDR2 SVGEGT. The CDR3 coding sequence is TGTGCCAGCAGATTCCGGTTCCGCGGCACCGGGGAGCTGTTTTTT. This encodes CASRFRFRGTGELFF.

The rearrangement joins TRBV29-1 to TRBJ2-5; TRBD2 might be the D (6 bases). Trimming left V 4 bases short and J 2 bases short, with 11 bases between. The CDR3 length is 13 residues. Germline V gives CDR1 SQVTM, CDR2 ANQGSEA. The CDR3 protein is CSVGGVLQETQYF. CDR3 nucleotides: TGCAGCGTTGGGGGGGTCCTACAAGAGACCCAGTACTTC. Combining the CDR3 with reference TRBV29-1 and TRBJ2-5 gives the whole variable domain SAVISQKPSRDICQRGTSLTIQCQVDSQVTMMFWYRQQPGQSLTLIATANQGSEATYESGFVIDKFPISRPNLTFSTLTVSNMSPEDSSIYLCSVGGVLQETQYFGPGTRLLVL.

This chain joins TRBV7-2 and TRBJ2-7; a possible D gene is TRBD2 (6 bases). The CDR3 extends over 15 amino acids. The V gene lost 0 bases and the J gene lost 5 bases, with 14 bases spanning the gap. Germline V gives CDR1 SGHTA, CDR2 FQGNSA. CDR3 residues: CASSLAPQGTHEQYF. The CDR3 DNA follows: TGTGCCAGCAGCTTAGCGCCGCAAGGGACTCACGAGCAGTACTTC.

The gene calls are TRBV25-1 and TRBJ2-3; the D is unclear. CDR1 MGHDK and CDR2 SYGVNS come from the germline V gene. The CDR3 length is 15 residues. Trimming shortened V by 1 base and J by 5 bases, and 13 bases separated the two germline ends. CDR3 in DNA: TGTGCCAGCAGTGAATCTACGAGCCCAGGAGATACGCAGTATTTT. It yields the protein CASSESTSPGDTQYF.

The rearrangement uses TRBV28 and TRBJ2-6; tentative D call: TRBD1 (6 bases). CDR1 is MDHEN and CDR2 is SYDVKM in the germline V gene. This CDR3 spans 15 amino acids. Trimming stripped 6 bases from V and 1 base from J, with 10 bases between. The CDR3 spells CASSITGSGANVLTF. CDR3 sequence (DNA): TGTGCCAGCAGCATAACAGGGTCTGGGGCCAACGTCCTGACTTTC.

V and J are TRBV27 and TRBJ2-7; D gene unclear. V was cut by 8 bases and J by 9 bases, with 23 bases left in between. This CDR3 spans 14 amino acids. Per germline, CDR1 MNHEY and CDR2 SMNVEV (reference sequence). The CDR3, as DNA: TGTGCCAGCGCCGGCCTCACGGAGACGAATCGGCAGTACTTC. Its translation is CASAGLTETNRQYF.

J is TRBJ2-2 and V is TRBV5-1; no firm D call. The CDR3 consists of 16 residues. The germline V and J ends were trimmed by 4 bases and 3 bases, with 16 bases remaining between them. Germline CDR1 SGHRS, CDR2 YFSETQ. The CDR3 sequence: CASSRPSDLHTGELFF. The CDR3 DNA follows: TGCGCCAGCAGCCGCCCGTCAGACCTTCACACCGGGGAGCTGTTTTTT.

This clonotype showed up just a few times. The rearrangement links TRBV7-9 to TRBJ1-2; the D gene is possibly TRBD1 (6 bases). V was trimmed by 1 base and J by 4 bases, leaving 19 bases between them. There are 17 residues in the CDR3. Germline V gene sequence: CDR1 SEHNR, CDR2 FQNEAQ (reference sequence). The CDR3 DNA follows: TGTGCCAGCAGCTTAGGGACTGGACAGCTAATCGTCTATGGCTACACCTTC. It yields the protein CASSLGTGQLIVYGYTF.

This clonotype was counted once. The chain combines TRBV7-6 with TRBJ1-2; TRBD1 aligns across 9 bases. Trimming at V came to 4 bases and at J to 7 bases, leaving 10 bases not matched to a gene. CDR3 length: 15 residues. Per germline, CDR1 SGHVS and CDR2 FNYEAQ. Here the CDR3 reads CASSSYDRGGSGYTF. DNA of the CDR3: TGTGCCAGCAGCTCGTATGACAGGGGGGGTTCTGGCTACACCTTC.

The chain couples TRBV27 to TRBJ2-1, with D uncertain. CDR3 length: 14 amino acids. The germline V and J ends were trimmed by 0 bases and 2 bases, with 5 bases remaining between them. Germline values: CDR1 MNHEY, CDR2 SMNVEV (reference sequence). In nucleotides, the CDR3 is TGTGCCAGCAGTTTATCCCATCCCTACAATGAGCAGTTCTTC. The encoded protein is CASSLSHPYNEQFF.

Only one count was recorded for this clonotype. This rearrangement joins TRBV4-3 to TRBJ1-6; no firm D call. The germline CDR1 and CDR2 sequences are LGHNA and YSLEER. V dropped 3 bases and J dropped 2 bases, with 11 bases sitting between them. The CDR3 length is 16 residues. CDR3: CASSHRSGPYNSPLHF. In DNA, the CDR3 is TGCGCCAGCAGCCATAGGAGTGGGCCCTATAATTCACCCCTCCACTTT.

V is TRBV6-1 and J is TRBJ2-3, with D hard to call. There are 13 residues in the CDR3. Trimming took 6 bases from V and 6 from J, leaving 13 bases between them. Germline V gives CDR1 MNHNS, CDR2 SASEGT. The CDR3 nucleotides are TGTGCCAGCAGCGCAGACTTCTACGATACGCAGTATTTT. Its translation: CASSADFYDTQYF.

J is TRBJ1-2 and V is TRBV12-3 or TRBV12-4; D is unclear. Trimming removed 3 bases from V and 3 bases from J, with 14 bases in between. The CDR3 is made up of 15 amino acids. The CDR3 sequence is CASSFLTAPDYGYTF. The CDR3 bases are TGTGCCAGCAGTTTCCTTACAGCTCCGGACTATGGCTACACCTTC.

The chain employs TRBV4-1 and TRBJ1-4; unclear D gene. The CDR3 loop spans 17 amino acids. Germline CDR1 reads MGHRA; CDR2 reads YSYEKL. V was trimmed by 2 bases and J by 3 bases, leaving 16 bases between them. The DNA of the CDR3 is TGCGCCAGCAGCCAAAGACTCGGGCTCACTTCTAATGAAAAACTGTTTTTT. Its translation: CASSQRLGLTSNEKLFF.

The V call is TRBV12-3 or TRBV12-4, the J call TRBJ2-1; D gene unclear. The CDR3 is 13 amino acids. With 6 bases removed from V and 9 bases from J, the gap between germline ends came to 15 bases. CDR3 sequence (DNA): TGTGCCAGCAGCGAAGACTTGTATGTTGAGCAGTTCTTC. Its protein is CASSEDLYVEQFF.

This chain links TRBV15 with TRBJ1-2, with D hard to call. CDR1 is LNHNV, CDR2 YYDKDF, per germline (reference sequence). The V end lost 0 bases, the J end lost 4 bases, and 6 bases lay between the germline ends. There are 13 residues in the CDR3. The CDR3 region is CATSRDHRYGYTF. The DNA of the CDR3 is TGTGCCACCAGCAGAGACCACCGCTATGGCTACACCTTC.

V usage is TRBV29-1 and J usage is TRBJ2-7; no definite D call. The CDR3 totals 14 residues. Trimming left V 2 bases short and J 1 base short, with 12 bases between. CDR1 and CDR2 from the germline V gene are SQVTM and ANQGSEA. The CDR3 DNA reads TGCAGCGTTGAAATGGGCAGAGAATCCTACGAGCAGTACTTC. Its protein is CSVEMGRESYEQYF.

The CDR3 DNA is TGTGCCAGCAGTCGAGGGGGAGGGGGGGCTGATTACTACGAGCAGTACTTC. It is translated as CASSRGGGGADYYEQYF. The J gene is TRBJ2-7, the V gene TRBV6-1; D perhaps matches TRBD2 (7 bases). CDR3 length equals 17 residues. CDR1 and CDR2 from the germline V gene are MNHNS and SASEGT. The V and J ends lost 5 bases and 3 bases respectively, with 23 bases between them.

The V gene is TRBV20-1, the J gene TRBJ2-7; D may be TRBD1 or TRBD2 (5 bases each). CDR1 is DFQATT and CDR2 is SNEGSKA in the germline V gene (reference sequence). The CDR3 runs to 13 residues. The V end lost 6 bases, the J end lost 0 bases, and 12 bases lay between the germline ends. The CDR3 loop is CSATGRSSYEQYF. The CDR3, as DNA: TGCAGTGCAACGGGACGGAGCTCCTACGAGCAGTACTTC.